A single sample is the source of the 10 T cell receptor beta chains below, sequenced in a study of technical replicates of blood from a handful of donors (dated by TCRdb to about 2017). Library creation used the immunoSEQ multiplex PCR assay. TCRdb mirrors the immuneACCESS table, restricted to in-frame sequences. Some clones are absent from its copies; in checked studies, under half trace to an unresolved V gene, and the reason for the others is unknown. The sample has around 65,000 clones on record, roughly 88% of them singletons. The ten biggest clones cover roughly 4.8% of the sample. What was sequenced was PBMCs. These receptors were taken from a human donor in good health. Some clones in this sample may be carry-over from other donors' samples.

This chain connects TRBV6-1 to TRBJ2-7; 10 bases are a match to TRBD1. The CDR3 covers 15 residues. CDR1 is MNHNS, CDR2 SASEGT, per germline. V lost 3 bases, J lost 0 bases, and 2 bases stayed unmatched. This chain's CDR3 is CASSEGQGPSYEQYF. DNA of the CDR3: TGTGCCAGCAGTGAGGGACAGGGGCCCTCCTACGAGCAGTACTTC.

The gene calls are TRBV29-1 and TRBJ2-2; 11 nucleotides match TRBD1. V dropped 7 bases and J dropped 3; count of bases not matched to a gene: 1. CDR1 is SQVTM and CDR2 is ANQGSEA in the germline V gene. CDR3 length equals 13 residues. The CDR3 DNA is TGCAGCGGGGGACAGGGGGACACCGGGGAGCTGTTTTTT. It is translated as CSGGQGDTGELFF.

As DNA, the CDR3 is TGCGCCAGCAACCTGGGGGGGGCGCGGAATGAGCAGTTCTTC. Translated, it gives CASNLGGARNEQFF. The rearrangement links TRBV5-1 to TRBJ2-1; the D gene is possibly TRBD2 (7 bases). The CDR3 totals 14 residues. The germline V gene has CDR1 SGHRS and CDR2 YFSETQ. V lost 6 bases to trimming and J lost 7 bases, with 17 bases between them.

The CDR3 reads CASSRRGASSYNEQFF. In DNA form, the CDR3 reads TGTGCCAGTAGTCGGCGGGGGGCCAGCTCCTACAATGAGCAGTTCTTC. The rearrangement links TRBV19 to TRBJ2-1, with TRBD2 matching over 8 bases. The CDR3 spans 16 residues. The junction had 6 bases not matched to a gene; V was cut back by 5 bases and J by 0 bases. Germline CDR1 is LNHDA and CDR2 is SQIVND (reference sequence).

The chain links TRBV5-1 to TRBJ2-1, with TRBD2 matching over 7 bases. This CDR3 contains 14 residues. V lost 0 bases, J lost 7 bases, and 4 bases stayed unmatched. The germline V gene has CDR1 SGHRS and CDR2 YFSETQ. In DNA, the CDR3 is TGCGCCAGCAGCTTGGCCCTAGCGGCTAATGAGCAGTTCTTC. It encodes CASSLALAANEQFF.

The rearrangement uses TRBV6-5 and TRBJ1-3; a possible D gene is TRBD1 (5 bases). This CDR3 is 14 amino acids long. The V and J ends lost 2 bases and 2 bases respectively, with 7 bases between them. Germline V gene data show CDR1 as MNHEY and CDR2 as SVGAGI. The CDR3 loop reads CASSYGAPGNTIYF. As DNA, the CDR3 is TGTGCCAGCAGTTACGGGGCGCCTGGAAACACCATATATTTT.

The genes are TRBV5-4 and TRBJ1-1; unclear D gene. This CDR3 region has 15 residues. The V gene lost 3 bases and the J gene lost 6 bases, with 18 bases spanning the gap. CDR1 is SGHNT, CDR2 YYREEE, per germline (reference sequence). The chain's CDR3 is CASSSPTVELAEAFF. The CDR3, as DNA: TGTGCCAGCAGCTCCCCAACGGTCGAATTGGCTGAAGCTTTCTTT.

The CDR3: CASSVVSGNTEAFF. In nucleotides, the CDR3 is TGTGCCAGCAGCGTAGTGTCGGGGAACACTGAAGCTTTCTTT. The chain combines TRBV9 with TRBJ1-1, with D unclear. Germline-derived CDR1 and CDR2 are SGDLS and YYNGEE. The CDR3 extends over 14 amino acids. Trimming took 0 bases from V and 1 from J, leaving 7 bases between them. Together with reference TRBV9 and TRBJ1-1, the CDR3 gives the full variable domain: DSGVTQTPKHLITATGQRVTLRCSPRSGDLSVYWYQQSLDQGLQFLIQYYNGEERAKGNILERFSAQQFPDLHSELNLSSLELGDSALYFCASSVVSGNTEAFFGQGTRLTVV.

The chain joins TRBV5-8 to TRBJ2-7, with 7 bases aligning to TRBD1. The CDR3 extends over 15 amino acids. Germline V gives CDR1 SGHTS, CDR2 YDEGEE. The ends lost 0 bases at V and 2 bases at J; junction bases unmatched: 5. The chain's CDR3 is CASSLARQGTYEQYF. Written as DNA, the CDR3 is TGTGCCAGCAGCTTGGCCCGACAGGGAACCTACGAGCAGTACTTC.

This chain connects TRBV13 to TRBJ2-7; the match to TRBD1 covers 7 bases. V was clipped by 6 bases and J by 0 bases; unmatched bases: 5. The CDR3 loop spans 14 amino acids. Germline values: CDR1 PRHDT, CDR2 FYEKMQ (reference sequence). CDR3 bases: TGTGCCAGCAGGCGCAGGGGGAGCTCCTACGAGCAGTACTTC. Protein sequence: CASRRRGSSYEQYF.